The 31 T cell receptor beta chains below all came from one sample that was sequenced in a study of T cells after yellow fever vaccination (dated by TCRdb to between 2019 and 2020). The label giving this sample's treatment or condition can be read as: live attenuated yellow fever vaccine strain. Library prep was done by 5' RACE. Reads for this sample came from an Illumina NovaSeq 6000. Through fastp at Q25 and MiXCR, TCRdb rebuilt clones from the public reads, retaining in-frame beta chains. Each CDR3 protein gets just one entry, which takes the most common genes and DNA from the rows behind it. The sample contains 300,000 to 350,000 distinct CDR3 sequences, approximately 4% of them found a single time. The ten biggest clones cover roughly a fifth of the sample. The sample here was PBMCs, taken 15 days after the yellow fever booster vaccination. These receptors came from a man aged 18 to 30 who received the YFV17D yellow fever vaccine.

The chain joins TRBV6-5 to TRBJ2-7; D uncertain. Germline-derived CDR1 and CDR2 are MNHEY and SVGAGI. CDR3 length equals 14 residues. V was trimmed by 6 bases and J by 2 bases, leaving 14 bases between them. The CDR3 spells CASRKGRAAYEQYV. CDR3 nucleotides: TGTGCCAGCAGAAAAGGACGGGCGGCCTACGAGCAGTACGTC.

The chain recombines TRBV7-6 with TRBJ1-1; D possibly corresponds to TRBD1 (6 bases). The CDR3 is 15 amino acids. Germline CDR1 is SGHVS and CDR2 is FNYEAQ. The V gene lost 3 bases and the J gene lost 0 bases, with 11 bases spanning the gap. Written as DNA, the CDR3 is TGTGCCAGCAGCTTTGCAGGGGACATGAACACTGAAGCTTTCTTT. Encoded protein: CASSFAGDMNTEAFF.

This clonotype has ten or more counts. The chain combines TRBV12-3 or TRBV12-4 with TRBJ2-1; D is perhaps TRBD2 (6 bases). The CDR3 extends over 14 amino acids. Trimming took off 6 bases at V and 10 bases at J, with 19 bases between the two ends. For the CDR3, the DNA is TGTGCCAGCAGCCACGCCAGCGGGCCACGGGAGCAGTTCTTC. This translates into CASSHASGPREQFF.

V and J are TRBV6-2 or TRBV6-3 and TRBJ2-1; 7 nucleotides agree with TRBD1. V shed 5 bases and J 12 bases; nucleotides not matched to a gene: 19. The CDR3 is 16 amino acids. Germline lookup yields CDR1 MNHEY and CDR2 SVGEGT. The CDR3 nucleotides are TGTGCCAGCAGTCAACTCCGGACAGGCGTGAACATGGGGCAGTTCTTC. It codes for CASSQLRTGVNMGQFF.

The chain uses TRBV5-1 and TRBJ1-4; 7 bases line up with TRBD1. This CDR3 comprises 15 residues. The V segment lost 0 bases and the J segment 12 bases; nucleotides outside the gene matches: 11. Germline V lookup: CDR1 SGHRS, CDR2 YFSETQ. DNA for the CDR3: TGCGCCAGCAGCTTGGCGGGACAGCAATCGACGGAACTGTTTTTT. The encoded protein is CASSLAGQQSTELFF.

This rearrangement joins TRBV5-1 to TRBJ2-1; 9 bases align to TRBD1. Trimming removed 4 bases from V and 8 bases from J; junction bases left unmatched: 10. Germline CDR1 SGHRS, CDR2 YFSETQ. The CDR3 sequence is 15 residues long. CDR3 sequence (DNA): TGCGCCAGCAGCGTCGGGACAGGGCCCTGGGATGAGCAGTTCTTC. Protein sequence: CASSVGTGPWDEQFF. The full variable domain, completed using reference TRBV5-1 and TRBJ2-1, is KAGVTQTPRYLIKTRGQQVTLSCSPISGHRSVSWYQQTPGQGLQFLFEYFSETQRNKGNFPGRFSGRQFSNSRSEMNVSTLELGDSALYLCASSVGTGPWDEQFFGPGTRLTVL.

The chain joins TRBV5-1 to TRBJ2-4, with D unresolved. V lost 5 bases and J lost 3, with 9 bases in between. The CDR3 is 13 residues long. From germline, CDR1 is SGHRS and CDR2 YFSETQ. CDR3 region: CASRGQIKNIQYF. The CDR3 nucleotides are TGCGCCAGCAGGGGTCAGATCAAAAACATTCAGTACTTC.

This clonotype occurred many times. The V call is TRBV5-1, the J call TRBJ2-7; D may match TRBD1 or TRBD2 (6 bases each). Germline-derived CDR1 and CDR2 are SGHRS and YFSETQ. Trimming left V 4 bases short and J 2 bases short, with 13 bases between. The CDR3 length is 14 residues. CDR3 protein: CASSLGGETYEQYF. The CDR3 nucleotides read TGCGCCAGCAGCCTCGGGGGCGAGACCTACGAGCAGTACTTC.

This clonotype was counted a few times. The genes are TRBV11-3 and TRBJ2-3; a possible D gene is TRBD2 (5 bases). Per germline, CDR1 SGHNT and CDR2 YENEEA. V shed 5 bases and J shed 0 bases, with 9 bases lying between them. CDR3 length: 14 amino acids. This chain's CDR3 is CASSRGPSTDTQYF. The CDR3 DNA follows: TGTGCCAGCAGCCGGGGTCCTAGCACAGATACGCAGTATTTT.

The rearrangement links TRBV7-2 to TRBJ2-1; D uncertain. The CDR3 totals 15 residues. V lost 1 base to trimming and J lost 2 bases, with 9 bases between them. From germline, CDR1 is SGHTA and CDR2 FQGNSA. CDR3 region: CASSLEYLAYNEQFF. The DNA for the CDR3 is TGTGCCAGCAGCTTAGAGTATCTAGCCTACAATGAGCAGTTCTTC.

A word on this clonotype: A much larger clone sits a single nucleotide away, making a read error possible. The chain recombines TRBV5-1 with TRBJ1-4, with D uncertain. V dropped 1 base and J dropped 7 bases, with 8 bases sitting between them. CDR1 SGHRS and CDR2 YFSETQ come from the germline V gene. This CDR3 is 13 amino acids long. The CDR3 loop is CASSLQRGEKLFF. In DNA form, the CDR3 reads TGCGCCAGCAGCTTGCAGCGAGGTGAAAAACTGTTTTTT.

This clonotype showed up many times. This chain connects TRBV12-3 or TRBV12-4 to TRBJ1-1, with a weak D call TRBD1 (5 bases). V lost 6 bases to trimming and J lost 0 bases, with 11 bases between them. This CDR3 is built from 14 residues. The CDR3 protein is CASRFRGVNTEAFF. CDR3 nucleotide sequence: TGTGCCAGCAGATTTCGGGGCGTGAACACTGAAGCTTTCTTT.

This clonotype was detected only a few times. The chain carries TRBV3-1 and TRBJ2-7; D is unresolved. Germline V lookup: CDR1 LGHDT, CDR2 YNNKEL (reference sequence). The V end lost 3 bases, the J end lost 7 bases, and 10 bases lay between the germline ends. There are 12 residues in the CDR3. CDR3 amino acids: CASSQFTREQYF. DNA of the CDR3: TGTGCCAGCAGCCAGTTCACGAGGGAGCAGTACTTC.

There are many counts of this clonotype. V gene TRBV5-1 combines with J gene TRBJ2-1, with 11 bases matching TRBD2. V lost 0 bases, J lost 4 bases, and 6 bases stayed unmatched. The germline gives CDR1 SGHRS, CDR2 YFSETQ. The CDR3 is 17 residues long. Written as DNA, the CDR3 is TGCGCCAGCAGCTTGGCGATGGGACTAGCGGTTTACAATGAGCAGTTCTTC. Translation gives CASSLAMGLAVYNEQFF.

The chain is built from TRBV6-2 or TRBV6-3 and TRBJ1-1; D is unclear. Germline V lookup: CDR1 MNHEY, CDR2 SVGEGT. V dropped 0 bases and J dropped 5 bases, with 10 bases sitting between them. The CDR3 totals 14 residues. As DNA, the CDR3 is TGTGCCAGCAGTTACTCGATCGGCAAGACTGAAGCTTTCTTT. Its translation is CASSYSIGKTEAFF.

The table lists this clonotype with many counts. The V call is TRBV7-3, the J call TRBJ2-7, with D tentatively TRBD1 or TRBD2 (5 bases each). The germline CDR1 and CDR2 sequences are SGHTA and FQGTGA. The germline V and J ends were trimmed by 4 bases and 5 bases, with 12 bases remaining between them. This CDR3 is 13 amino acids long. CDR3 DNA: TGTGCCAGCAGCTCCCGTCTGGGGGACGAGCAGTACTTC. Amino acid sequence: CASSSRLGDEQYF.

V and J are TRBV15 and TRBJ1-6, with a possible D match to TRBD1 (5 bases). This CDR3 contains 16 residues. Germline CDR1 and CDR2: LNHNV and YYDKDF (reference sequence). Trimming shortened V by 3 bases and J by 11 bases, and 20 bases separated the two germline ends. CDR3 in amino acids: CATSSLRGRADTPLHF. The CDR3 DNA is TGTGCCACCAGCAGCTTAAGAGGCAGGGCAGATACACCCCTCCACTTT. The variable domain in full, completed from reference TRBV15 and TRBJ1-6, reads DAMVIQNPRYQVTQFGKPVTLSCSQTLNHNVMYWYQQKSSQAPKLLFHYYDKDFNNEADTPDNFQSRRPNTSFCFLDIRSPGLGDTAMYLCATSSLRGRADTPLHFGNGTRLTVT.

The chain employs TRBV7-3 and TRBJ1-2; 9 positions agree with TRBD1. Germline assignment: CDR1 SGHTA and CDR2 FQGTGA. V shed 6 bases and J 8 bases; nucleotides not matched to a gene: 7. The CDR3 runs to 13 residues. This CDR3 reads CASSRTGGAGYTF. CDR3 DNA: TGTGCCAGCAGTCGAACAGGGGGCGCGGGCTACACCTTC.

This clonotype was seen at least ten times. V usage is TRBV12-3 or TRBV12-4 and J usage is TRBJ2-1; D not resolved. The V gene lost 3 bases and the J gene lost 4 bases, with 7 bases spanning the gap. The CDR3 has 13 amino acids. DNA for the CDR3: TGTGCCAGCAGTTTTGACTCTTACAATGAGCAGTTCTTC. Encoded protein: CASSFDSYNEQFF.

CDR3 amino acids: CASIGGSTTEAFF. In DNA, the CDR3 is TGTGCCAGCATTGGAGGGAGTACCACTGAAGCTTTCTTT. The rearrangement links TRBV12-3 or TRBV12-4 to TRBJ1-1; D remains ambiguous. The CDR3 is made up of 13 amino acids. Trimming removed 7 bases from V and 4 bases from J, with 13 bases in between.

This clonotype was picked up a small number of times. This chain connects TRBV4-1 to TRBJ2-2, with 8 bases matching TRBD2. CDR1 is MGHRA and CDR2 is YSYEKL in the germline V gene. The CDR3 runs 15 residues. V gave up 2 bases and J gave up 6 bases; unmatched junction bases: 5. CDR3 coding DNA: TGCGCCAGCAGCCAACAGCTAGCGGGCGCCGGGGAGCTGTTTTTT. Translated: CASSQQLAGAGELFF.

This clonotype occurred many times. The chain couples TRBV6-5 to TRBJ2-7; possible D gene TRBD2, 5 bases. From germline, CDR1 is MNHEY and CDR2 SVGAGI. The V end was cut by 3 bases, the J end by 0 bases, with 12 bases between. CDR3 length: 15 residues. CDR3 coding DNA: TGTGCCAGCAGTTATGGCGTGGGGAGCTCCTACGAGCAGTACTTC. The encoded protein is CASSYGVGSSYEQYF.

At least ten counts were recorded for this clonotype. The gene calls are TRBV29-1 and TRBJ2-7, with 8 bases matching TRBD1. V shed 7 bases and J 7 bases; nucleotides not matched to a gene: 9. Looked up from germline, CDR1 is SQVTM and CDR2 is ANQGSEA. The CDR3 runs 12 residues. The CDR3, as DNA: TGCAGCGCTCGGACAGGGTGGAGGGAGCAGTACTTC. Its translation is CSARTGWREQYF.

This clonotype was seen a few times. The chain is built from TRBV29-1 and TRBJ2-5; 10 bases line up with TRBD2. V shed 8 bases, J shed 7 bases, and the junction held 10 bases outside the gene matches. CDR3 size: 13 residues. Germline V gene data show CDR1 as SQVTM and CDR2 as ANQGSEA. CDR3 in amino acids: CSFRTSGPGTQYF. The CDR3 DNA follows: TGCAGCTTTCGGACTAGCGGTCCGGGGACCCAGTACTTC.

This clonotype showed up many times. This rearrangement joins TRBV27 to TRBJ2-1, with 9 bases matching TRBD2. Trimming cost V 1 base and J 0 bases; bases outside gene matches: 10. Germline values: CDR1 MNHEY, CDR2 SMNVEV (reference sequence). The CDR3 consists of 19 residues. CDR3 region: CASSLFPSGVISSYNEQFF. The CDR3, as DNA: TGTGCCAGCAGTTTATTCCCTAGCGGGGTGATAAGCTCCTACAATGAGCAGTTCTTC.

The sample holds many counts of this clonotype. The chain links TRBV7-2 to TRBJ1-5, with D perhaps TRBD1 (5 bases). V was clipped by 6 bases and J by 7 bases, with 16 bases between them. Germline assignment: CDR1 SGHTA and CDR2 FQGNSA. This CDR3 is built from 14 residues. CDR3 in amino acids: CASSQEWGSQPQHF. Here the CDR3 DNA reads TGTGCCAGCAGTCAAGAATGGGGGAGCCAGCCCCAGCATTTT.

V usage is TRBV18 and J usage is TRBJ2-7; possibly TRBD1 for D (6 bases). Germline loops: CDR1 KGHSH, CDR2 LQKENI. This CDR3 has 14 residues. Deletions cut 6 bases from V and 3 bases from J, with 15 bases between. The CDR3 sequence is CASSPGRGNYEQYV. Here the CDR3 DNA reads TGTGCCAGCTCCCCCGGCAGGGGAAACTACGAGCAGTACGTC.

This clonotype was observed at least ten times. The chain employs TRBV12-3 or TRBV12-4 and TRBJ2-4; D is unresolved. The V gene lost 6 bases and the J gene lost 0 bases, with 15 bases spanning the gap. The CDR3 totals 16 residues. CDR3 coding DNA: TGTGCCAGCAGCCCCCGAAGGGTGTTAGCCAAAAACATTCAGTACTTC. This encodes CASSPRRVLAKNIQYF.

This clonotype has more than one count but fewer than ten. V is TRBV15 and J is TRBJ1-1; no firm D call. V was cut by 5 bases and J by 3 bases, with 16 bases left in between. The CDR3 has 15 residues. Germline CDR1 and CDR2: LNHNV and YYDKDF (reference sequence). CDR3 DNA: TGTGCCACCAGCCGACTAGGCGGGGTGCACACTGAAGCTTTCTTT. Its translation is CATSRLGGVHTEAFF.

This clonotype was seen at least ten times. The gene calls are TRBV29-1 and TRBJ1-2; 7 nucleotides match TRBD1. Germline-derived CDR1 and CDR2 are SQVTM and ANQGSEA. J lost 4 bases, V lost 7 bases, and 9 bases had no gene match. The CDR3 extends over 13 amino acids. The CDR3 nucleotides read TGCAGCGCCCTGACAGGGTCTGGCTATGGCTACACCTTC. Translated, it gives CSALTGSGYGYTF.

This clonotype has a count of ten or more. The J gene is TRBJ2-3, the V gene TRBV4-3; 8 positions agree with TRBD2. Per germline, CDR1 LGHNA and CDR2 YSLEER. V was pared by 1 base and J by 5 bases, with 8 bases of the junction left unmatched. The CDR3 loop spans 16 amino acids. CDR3 nucleotide sequence: TGCGCCAGCAGCCAAGGTCCAGCGGGGGCGGGAGATACGCAGTATTTT. Its protein is CASSQGPAGAGDTQYF.